One and the same sample provided the 6 T cell receptor beta chains below, sequenced in a study of T cells in Graves' hyperthyroidism and ophthalmopathy. TCR beta CDR3 regions were amplified from RNA. The HTBI primer set served for first-round RT-PCR of the TCR CDR3. TCRdb called the multiplex PCR reads again in MiXCR, with one record for every CDR3 protein. Found here are about 410,000 distinct CDR3 sequences, roughly 14% of them singletons; the top ten hold roughly a fifth. Material for sequencing was blood. These TCRs come from a woman in her 30s with Graves' ophthalmopathy.

This clonotype was detected many times. The V and J genes are TRBV5-8 and TRBJ2-7; TRBD2 agrees at 8 bases. Germline CDR1 SGHTS, CDR2 YDEGEE. CDR3 length equals 15 residues. V lost 1 base and J lost 4; bases outside the gene matches: 7. The chain's CDR3 is CASSLRMGTSYEQYF. CDR3 coding DNA: TGTGCCAGCAGCTTGAGGATGGGGACTAGTTACGAGCAGTACTTC.

Many counts were recorded for this clonotype. V is TRBV13 and J is TRBJ1-2; 10 bases line up with TRBD1. The V segment lost 1 base and the J segment 6 bases; nucleotides outside the gene matches: 8. CDR1 and CDR2 from the germline V gene are PRHDT and FYEKMQ (reference sequence). The CDR3 spans 16 residues. CDR3 nucleotide sequence: TGTGCCAGCAGCTTAGTAGGGGGGACAGGGGTTGATGGCTACACCTTC. This codes for CASSLVGGTGVDGYTF.

The chain combines TRBV6-1 with TRBJ2-7; D perhaps matches TRBD2 (6 bases). Germline V gene lookup returns CDR1 MNHNS and CDR2 SASEGT. Trimming pared 5 bases from V and 6 bases from J, leaving 20 bases between. CDR3 size: 15 residues. The CDR3 DNA sequence: TGTGCCAGCAGTAAAACCCCCGGGACTCTCCGCGAGCAGTACTTC. It specifies CASSKTPGTLREQYF.

This clonotype was found many times. The chain uses TRBV28 and TRBJ1-6; D is unresolved. Germline V CDR1 and CDR2: MDHEN, SYDVKM. Trimming took off 2 bases at V and 7 bases at J, with 9 bases between the two ends. This CDR3 spans 14 amino acids. The CDR3 region has the DNA TGTGCCAGCAGTTTACGGAACCTGAATTCACCCCTCCACTTT. Its protein product is CASSLRNLNSPLHF.

This clonotype has a handful of counts. The V call is TRBV11-3, the J call TRBJ2-5, with D hard to call. Germline assignment: CDR1 SGHNT and CDR2 YENEEA. This CDR3 spans 14 amino acids. V was pared by 0 bases and J by 5 bases, with 10 bases between. The CDR3 DNA reads TGTGCCAGCAGCTTAGATGGGCAGAAGGAGACCCAGTACTTC. Amino acids: CASSLDGQKETQYF.

This clonotype was seen many times. This chain uses TRBV28 with TRBJ1-5; 10 bases are a match to TRBD1. This CDR3 spans 17 amino acids. Germline values: CDR1 MDHEN, CDR2 SYDVKM. V gave up 0 bases and J gave up 3 bases; unmatched junction bases: 5. The CDR3 DNA follows: TGTGCCAGCAGTTTATGGAGGGGGACAGGGGTCAATCAGCCCCAGCATTTT. As protein: CASSLWRGTGVNQPQHF.